The 30 T cell receptor beta chains below come from one sample, sequenced in a study of T-cell reconstitution after alpha-beta-depleted transplantation in children. Using unique molecular identifiers, the investigators prepared the TCRbeta library. TCRdb re-derived calls from the PCR reads in MiXCR, one entry per CDR3 protein. Of 250,000 to 400,000 distinct CDR3 sequences detected, around 20% appear once; the ten largest clones hold 9.5% to 13%. The starting material was PBMCs, mostly from graft donor cells, obtained 180 days after TCRalphabeta/CD19-depleted stem cell transplant. These TCRs come from a male patient under 18 who had a stem cell transplant for acute lymphoblastic leukemia, so the T cells may come from the graft donor.

This chain uses TRBV7-9 with TRBJ1-5, with 8 bases fitting TRBD1. This CDR3 comprises 15 residues. From germline, CDR1 is SEHNR and CDR2 FQNEAQ (reference sequence). The V segment lost 5 bases and the J segment 0 bases; nucleotides outside the gene matches: 3. CDR3 residues: CASSRQGNSNQPQHF. The CDR3 nucleotides read TGTGCCAGCAGCCGACAGGGGAATAGCAATCAGCCCCAGCATTTT.

In this sample, this clonotype turned up a few times. The chain couples TRBV11-2 to TRBJ2-1, with D perhaps matching TRBD2 (6 bases). Germline V lookup: CDR1 SGHAT, CDR2 FQNNGV. With 4 bases removed from V and 6 bases from J, the gap between germline ends came to 16 bases. The CDR3 is 15 amino acids. Here the CDR3 DNA reads TGTGCCAGCAGCTCCGGCGGGGCTATATTCAATGAGCAGTTCTTC. It yields the protein CASSSGGAIFNEQFF.

This clonotype was counted between two and nine times. J is TRBJ2-4 and V is TRBV3-1; a possible D gene is TRBD2 (6 bases). With 3 bases removed from V and 0 bases from J, the gap between germline ends came to 9 bases. CDR3 length: 15 amino acids. Germline CDR1 LGHDT, CDR2 YNNKEL (reference sequence). The CDR3 protein is CASSQGTLAKNIQYF. As DNA, the CDR3 is TGTGCCAGCAGCCAGGGGACTCTAGCCAAAAACATTCAGTACTTC. Full variable domain (remainder filled in from reference TRBV3-1 and TRBJ2-4): DTAVSQTPKYLVTQMGNDKSIKCEQNLGHDTMYWYKQDSKKFLKIMFSYNNKELIINETVPNRFSPKSPDKAHLNLHINSLELGDSAVYFCASSQGTLAKNIQYFGAGTRLSVL.

This clonotype showed up just a few times. V is TRBV20-1 and J is TRBJ2-5; TRBD2 matches at 9 bases. CDR1 and CDR2 from the germline V gene are DFQATT and SNEGSKA (reference sequence). V trimming: 3 bases; J trimming: 2 bases; junction bases outside the gene matches: 4. The CDR3 is made up of 14 amino acids. The CDR3 region is CSARASGIQETQYF. In DNA, the CDR3 is TGCAGTGCTAGGGCTAGCGGGATACAAGAGACCCAGTACTTC.

The V and J genes are TRBV7-2 and TRBJ1-4, with a weak D call TRBD1 (5 bases). The CDR3 is 14 amino acids. Germline V gene lookup returns CDR1 SGHTA and CDR2 FQGNSA. The V gene lost 2 bases and the J gene lost 7 bases, with 11 bases spanning the gap. This CDR3 is CASSLNRPGEKLFF. CDR3 DNA sequence: TGTGCCAGCAGCTTAAACAGGCCTGGTGAAAAACTGTTTTTT.

This rearrangement joins TRBV12-3 or TRBV12-4 to TRBJ1-1; unclear D gene. This CDR3 spans 11 amino acids. The V end lost 7 bases, the J end lost 6 bases, and 9 bases lay between the germline ends. The CDR3 reads CASNLEAEAFF. Written as DNA, the CDR3 is TGTGCCAGCAACTTAGAGGCTGAAGCTTTCTTT.

The rearrangement uses TRBV12-3 or TRBV12-4 and TRBJ2-7, with D unresolved. The CDR3 consists of 13 residues. Trimming cost V 1 base and J 3 bases, with 7 bases left between them. CDR3 amino acids: CASSLVRIYEQYF. CDR3 bases: TGTGCCAGCAGTTTAGTAAGGATCTACGAGCAGTACTTC.

This clonotype was detected many times. This rearrangement joins TRBV12-3 or TRBV12-4 to TRBJ2-1; D unresolved. The CDR3 has 12 amino acids. V was trimmed by 6 bases and J by 7 bases, leaving 10 bases between them. The CDR3 here is CASSTLRNEQFF. CDR3 bases: TGTGCCAGCAGCACCCTAAGGAATGAGCAGTTCTTC.

V gene TRBV24-1 combines with J gene TRBJ2-1; the match to TRBD2 covers 8 bases. V shed 3 bases, J shed 4 bases, and the junction held 10 bases outside the gene matches. The CDR3 consists of 17 residues. Germline loops: CDR1 KGHDR, CDR2 SFDVKD. CDR3 coding DNA: TGTGCCACCAGTGATGCCCTAGGACGGGAGGGATACAATGAGCAGTTCTTC. Protein product: CATSDALGREGYNEQFF.

This chain connects TRBV5-1 to TRBJ2-4; D is unresolved. The CDR3 contains 17 residues. The V end was cut by 0 bases, the J end by 0 bases, with 13 bases between. Germline V gives CDR1 SGHRS, CDR2 YFSETQ. The CDR3, as DNA: TGCGCCAGCAGCTTGGCCGAGACGGTATTAGCCAAAAACATTCAGTACTTC. Translating it yields CASSLAETVLAKNIQYF. Full variable domain (rest looked up from reference TRBV5-1 and TRBJ2-4): KAGVTQTPRYLIKTRGQQVTLSCSPISGHRSVSWYQQTPGQGLQFLFEYFSETQRNKGNFPGRFSGRQFSNSRSEMNVSTLELGDSALYLCASSLAETVLAKNIQYFGAGTRLSVL.

This clonotype was observed a handful of times. V is TRBV15 and J is TRBJ1-4; D is undetermined. Between the trimmed V and J ends, which lost 0 bases and 4 bases, there was a span of 6 bases. This CDR3 region has 14 residues. Germline loops: CDR1 LNHNV, CDR2 YYDKDF (reference sequence). DNA of the CDR3: TGTGCCACCAGCAGAGAGGCAGATAATGAAAAACTGTTTTTT. It translates to CATSREADNEKLFF.

CDR3 sequence: CASSLDRTRTETQYF. For the CDR3, the DNA is TGTGCCAGCAGTTTAGATAGGACTAGGACAGAGACCCAGTACTTC. The chain joins TRBV12-3 or TRBV12-4 to TRBJ2-5; TRBD2 agrees at 7 bases. The CDR3 has 15 amino acids. The junction had 6 bases not matched to a gene; V was cut back by 1 base and J by 4 bases.

The chain is built from TRBV5-1 and TRBJ2-4; TRBD1 might be the D (5 bases). The CDR3 spans 16 residues. Trimming shortened V by 2 bases and J by 0 bases, and 12 bases separated the two germline ends. Germline values: CDR1 SGHRS, CDR2 YFSETQ. The CDR3 protein is CASSFYPGIAKNIQYF. CDR3 DNA sequence: TGCGCCAGCAGCTTCTACCCAGGGATAGCCAAAAACATTCAGTACTTC.

This clonotype was counted between two and nine times. The J gene is TRBJ2-1, the V gene TRBV11-2; 10 bases match TRBD2. The CDR3 sequence is 18 residues long. V was clipped by 2 bases and J by 7 bases; unmatched bases: 14. In germline, CDR1 is SGHAT, CDR2 FQNNGV. DNA of the CDR3: TGTGCCAGCAGCTTATTTTCCCTGACTAGCGGGCCCATTAATGAGCAGTTCTTC. Translated: CASSLFSLTSGPINEQFF.

This clonotype has a handful of counts. The genes are TRBV4-1 and TRBJ2-7; 10 bases agree with TRBD2. The junction had 5 bases not matched to a gene; V was cut back by 4 bases and J by 2 bases. CDR3 size: 15 residues. Germline CDR1 MGHRA, CDR2 YSYEKL. This CDR3 is CASSLPTSGAYEQYF. The DNA for the CDR3 is TGCGCCAGCAGCCTACCTACTAGCGGGGCCTACGAGCAGTACTTC.

The chain recombines TRBV6-5 with TRBJ1-4; 9 bases are a match to TRBD1. In germline, CDR1 is MNHEY, CDR2 SVGAGI. With 0 bases clipped from V and 5 bases from J, the junction kept 1 base outside the gene matches. This CDR3 comprises 15 residues. The CDR3 bases are TGTGCCAGCAGTTACTCGGGACAGGGAAATGAAAAACTGTTTTTT. Translation gives CASSYSGQGNEKLFF.

J is TRBJ2-7 and V is TRBV7-3, with D perhaps TRBD1 (5 bases). Trimming removed 5 bases from V and 5 bases from J, with 10 bases in between. The V gene's germline CDR1 is SGHTA and CDR2 FQGTGA. CDR3 length equals 12 residues. The DNA for the CDR3 is TGTGCCAGCAGCGTATCAGGGCACGAGCAGTACTTC. As protein: CASSVSGHEQYF.

V is TRBV20-1 and J is TRBJ2-1; D is unclear. CDR1 is DFQATT and CDR2 is SNEGSKA in the germline V gene (reference sequence). The V end lost 3 bases, the J end lost 0 bases, and 9 bases lay between the germline ends. The CDR3 is made up of 14 amino acids. The CDR3 DNA reads TGCAGTGCTAGGATCCGGAGCTCCTACAATGAGCAGTTCTTC. Its protein is CSARIRSSYNEQFF.

This clonotype came up a few times. The chain has TRBV7-3 and TRBJ2-7; TRBD1 might be the D (6 bases). Germline assignment: CDR1 SGHTA and CDR2 FQGTGA. The CDR3 spans 17 residues. V was shortened by 1 base and J by 2 bases, with 18 bases between the two germline ends. CDR3 DNA sequence: TGTGCCAGCAGCTTAAGGAGATGGGGGCAGGGTCCCTACGAGCAGTACTTC. Its protein is CASSLRRWGQGPYEQYF.

This chain links TRBV29-1 with TRBJ2-7; D is uncertain. There are 10 residues in the CDR3. Trimming took 6 bases from V and 4 from J, leaving 7 bases between them. Germline V CDR1 and CDR2: SQVTM, ANQGSEA. This CDR3 reads CSVQTYEQYF. Written as DNA, the CDR3 is TGCAGCGTGCAGACGTACGAGCAGTACTTC.

The genes are TRBV9 and TRBJ2-5; 7 bases line up with TRBD2. The CDR3 covers 14 residues. Germline V gene sequence: CDR1 SGDLS, CDR2 YYNGEE. V was pared by 0 bases and J by 2 bases, with 1 base of the junction left unmatched. The CDR3 DNA follows: TGTGCCAGCAGCGTAGCCGGGGGGCAAGAGACCCAGTACTTC. The encoded protein is CASSVAGGQETQYF. Variable domain in full (rest from reference TRBV9 and TRBJ2-5): DSGVTQTPKHLITATGQRVTLRCSPRSGDLSVYWYQQSLDQGLQFLIQYYNGEERAKGNILERFSAQQFPDLHSELNLSSLELGDSALYFCASSVAGGQETQYFGPGTRLLVL.

Concerning this clonotype itself: As the CDR3 is not closed by the conserved phenylalanine or tryptophan, this likely results from a read error. J is TRBJ2-5 and V is TRBV7-9, with D unresolved. Germline V gene sequence: CDR1 SEHNR, CDR2 FQNEAQ (reference sequence). The CDR3 has 14 amino acids. Trimming stripped 2 bases from V and 5 bases from J, with 12 bases between. This CDR3 is CASSLLEASETQYS. As DNA, the CDR3 is TGTGCCAGCAGCTTACTAGAGGCGTCGGAGACCCAGTACTCC.

The CDR3 protein is CASSVDRGWEETQYF. The CDR3 bases are TGTGCCAGCAGCGTCGACAGGGGTTGGGAAGAGACCCAGTACTTC. V gene TRBV9 combines with J gene TRBJ2-5; the match to TRBD1 covers 8 bases. Germline V gives CDR1 SGDLS, CDR2 YYNGEE. CDR3 length: 15 residues. Unmatched junction bases numbered 6, after V lost 2 bases and J lost 3 bases.

There are a few counts of this clonotype. This chain links TRBV7-9 with TRBJ2-1; D is undetermined. Per the germline V gene, CDR1 is SEHNR and CDR2 is FQNEAQ (reference sequence). Trimming removed 0 bases at V and 8 bases at J, with 8 bases between. CDR3 length: 13 amino acids. The chain's CDR3 is CASSLARSDEQFF. The CDR3 nucleotides are TGTGCCAGCAGCTTAGCGCGAAGTGATGAGCAGTTCTTC.

The sample holds a few counts of this clonotype. V gene TRBV7-3 combines with J gene TRBJ2-3; D possibly corresponds to TRBD1 (5 bases). The V and J ends lost 5 bases and 2 bases respectively, with 14 bases between them. The CDR3 covers 15 residues. Germline V gene data show CDR1 as SGHTA and CDR2 as FQGTGA. CDR3 region: CASSGRDHNTDTQYF. For the CDR3, the DNA is TGTGCCAGCAGCGGCAGGGATCATAACACAGATACGCAGTATTTT. The full variable domain, in which reference TRBV7-3 and TRBJ2-3 provide the parts outside the CDR3, is GAGVSQTPSNKVTEKGKYVELRCDPISGHTALYWYRQSLGQGPEFLIYFQGTGAADDSGLPNDRFFAVRPEGSVSTLKIQRTERGDSAVYLCASSGRDHNTDTQYFGPGTRLTVL.

The rearrangement joins TRBV7-3 to TRBJ2-3, with D unresolved. Germline V gene data show CDR1 as SGHTA and CDR2 as FQGTGA. The CDR3 is 13 residues long. Trimming took 4 bases from V and 3 from J, leaving 8 bases between them. The CDR3 region has the DNA TGTGCCAGCAGCTCCTACACAACAGATACGCAGTATTTT. Its translation is CASSSYTTDTQYF.

This chain links TRBV5-8 with TRBJ2-7; 11 nucleotides line up with TRBD1. V lost 4 bases to trimming and J lost 6 bases; unmatched junction nucleotides: 9. This CDR3 has 15 residues. Germline V gene lookup returns CDR1 SGHTS and CDR2 YDEGEE. The CDR3 DNA reads TGTGCCAGCAGCGCCCGCGGGACAGGGGGGCGCGAGCAGTACTTC. Translation gives CASSARGTGGREQYF.

This clonotype appeared a few times. V is TRBV12-3 or TRBV12-4 and J is TRBJ2-1; 16 bases fit TRBD2. The CDR3 runs to 15 residues. The J segment lost 14 bases and the V segment lost 1 base, leaving 5 bases of the junction unmatched. CDR3 DNA: TGTGCCAGCAGTTTAGGGGGGACTAGCGGGAGGGTTGAGTTCTTC. Residues: CASSLGGTSGRVEFF.

This clonotype was seen repeatedly, ten times or more. The chain employs TRBV4-1 and TRBJ1-4, with D maybe TRBD1 (6 bases). CDR3 length: 14 residues. Germline CDR1 and CDR2: MGHRA and YSYEKL. V shed 0 bases and J shed 7 bases, with 9 bases lying between them. The CDR3 DNA is TGCGCCAGCAGCCAAGAGGGGACACGTGAAAAACTGTTTTTT. Translating it yields CASSQEGTREKLFF.

The rearrangement links TRBV4-2 to TRBJ1-4; 7 bases line up with TRBD1. Germline CDR1 and CDR2: LGHNA and YNFKEQ. The ends lost 5 bases at V and 11 bases at J; junction bases unmatched: 20. There are 17 residues in the CDR3. The CDR3 DNA follows: TGTGCCAGCAGCTCTTCAGGGGGGGGCCCGTTAATGGGGAAACTGTTTTTT. This gives the protein CASSSSGGGPLMGKLFF.